The rows below give T cell receptor beta chains drawn from one sample of a study of blood T cells in healthy people across ages. TCRdb re-derived calls from the 5' RACE reads in MiXCR, one entry per CDR3 protein. The sample lists more than 650,000 distinct CDR3 sequences; roughly 53% were seen once. Source material: blood. The receptors were gathered from an older man in good health. Each CDR3 is given with its conserved first and last residue. A D gene is named only where the DNA matches it firmly. Clone size is not always given. Where it is, it says once, few, many or a class for expanded clones.

CDR3nt | CDR3aa | j_gene | abundance | d_gene | v_gene
TGCGCCAGCAGCCGCCTTAGCGGCCCTAGCAATGAGCAGTTCTTC | CASSRLSGPSNEQFF | TRBJ2-1 | once | NA | TRBV4-1
TGCAGCGTTGTGCGGCAGGGGGTGCCCTACGAGCAGTACTTC | CSVVRQGVPYEQYF | TRBJ2-7 | NA | TRBD1 | TRBV29-1
TGTGCCAGCAGCCCCGGGGGGGCCGACAGTAGTTATGGCTGCACCTTC | CASSPGGADSSYGCTF | TRBJ1-2 | NA | NA | TRBV6-6
TGTGCCAGCAGTTTAGTCGGCGGCACCGGGGAGCTGTTTTTT | CASSLVGGTGELFF | TRBJ2-2 | NA | NA | TRBV11-2
TGCGCCAGCAGCTCCGGGACACAGGTCGATCCCCTCCACTTT | CASSSGTQVDPLHF | TRBJ1-6 | NA | NA | TRBV5-1
TGCGCCAGCAGCTGGGGACTAGCGGGACCAGACAATGAGCAGTTCTTC | CASSWGLAGPDNEQFF | TRBJ2-1 | NA | TRBD2 | TRBV5-1
TGCAGCGTCCCCAGTACTGACAGGGCAATCATGAACACTGAAGCTTTCTTT | CSVPSTDRAIMNTEAFF | TRBJ1-1 | NA | TRBD1 | TRBV29-1
TGTGCCAGCAACAATGACAGGGGGCATGACGAGCAGTACTTC | CASNNDRGHDEQYF | TRBJ2-7 | few | TRBD1 | TRBV2
TGTGCCAGCAGCGTGGGGAGACCTCAGTTCTTC | CASSVGRPQFF | TRBJ2-1 | NA | NA | TRBV6-1
TGCGCCAGCAGCAGGGACAATGAGCAGTTCTTC | CASSRDNEQFF | TRBJ2-1 | many | NA | TRBV6-6
TGCAGTGCTGGTTCAGGGGTTAATGAAAAACTGTTTTTT | CSAGSGVNEKLFF | TRBJ1-4 | NA | NA | TRBV20-1
TGTGCCAGCCGACAGGGCCAGCCCCAGCATTTT | CASRQGQPQHF | TRBJ1-5 | NA | TRBD1 | TRBV6-1
TGTGCCAGCAGCCCCGGACCGCCCTCTGGGGCCAACGTCCTGACTTTC | CASSPGPPSGANVLTF | TRBJ2-6 | NA | NA | TRBV7-3
TGCAGCGTTGACCACACAGGGGTCACTGAAGCTTTCTTT | CSVDHTGVTEAFF | TRBJ1-1 | NA | TRBD1 | TRBV29-1
TGCAGTGCTAGCGCCCAAGGGACAGGGAAAACTGAAGCTTTCTTT | CSASAQGTGKTEAFF | TRBJ1-1 | NA | TRBD1 | TRBV20-1
TGTGCCAGCAGATCTCCGGGAAATGAAAAACTGTTTTTT | CASRSPGNEKLFF | TRBJ1-4 | NA | NA | TRBV3-1
TGTGCCAGCAGTGCCGGGACAGTTCCCTACGAGCAGTACTTC | CASSAGTVPYEQYF | TRBJ2-7 | few | TRBD1 | TRBV2
TGTGCCACCAGTGACCCAGGACGGGGACTAGCCAATGAGCAGTTCTTC | CATSDPGRGLANEQFF | TRBJ2-1 | few | TRBD2 | TRBV24-1
TGTGCCAGCAGCTTAAGGACTGGGAACACTGAAGCTTTCTTT | CASSLRTGNTEAFF | TRBJ1-1 | few | NA | TRBV7-2
TGTGCCAGCAGCAAGCCGGGACTTACCACAGATACGCAGTATTTT | CASSKPGLTTDTQYF | TRBJ2-3 | NA | NA | TRBV6-2/TRBV6-3
TGTGCCAGCAGCCAGGGAAGCGTTGGCTACACCTTC | CASSQGSVGYTF | TRBJ1-2 | NA | NA | TRBV6-2/TRBV6-3
TGTGCCAGCACCGGACCAAATATCTCTGAAGCTTTCTTT | CASTGPNISEAFF | TRBJ1-1 | few | NA | TRBV6-4